The 20 T cell receptor beta chains presented below share a single source sample, sequenced in a study of regulatory T cells in long-lasting Graves disease. Time point defined: newly diagnosed GD, antithyroid drugs for less than 3 months. Generation of the TCR library employed RNA extracted from PBMCs. Researchers made TCR beta libraries by using iRepertoire HTBI primers and running Arm-PCR on CDR3 regions. MiXCR, applied by TCRdb to the multiplex PCR reads, yields one record per CDR3 protein. Here the sample spans some 490,000 distinct CDR3 sequences, around 12% being singletons. This same sample was also part of a study on T cells in Graves' hyperthyroidism and ophthalmopathy.

Sequencing used peripheral blood mononuclear cells (PBMCs), obtained at new diagnosis, from a patient treated with antithyroid drugs. The source of these receptors is a woman aged 25 to 39 with Graves disease.

This clonotype was seen many times. This rearrangement joins TRBV28 to TRBJ1-4, with unresolved D. Germline-derived CDR1 and CDR2 are MDHEN and SYDVKM. V lost 5 bases, J lost 8 bases, and 12 bases lay in between. CDR3 length equals 13 residues. The chain's CDR3 is CASSPGSGEKLFF. The CDR3 region has the DNA TGTGCCAGCAGTCCGGGGTCCGGGGAAAAACTGTTTTTT.

This clonotype was seen at least ten times. This chain joins TRBV29-1 and TRBJ2-7, with D maybe TRBD2 (5 bases). The germline V gene has CDR1 SQVTM and CDR2 ANQGSEA. V lost 6 bases and J 3 bases, leaving 18 bases between the germline ends. CDR3 length: 14 amino acids. In DNA form, the CDR3 reads TGCAGCGTCAGCGGCGGATCCATGATCTACGAGCAGTACTTC. It is translated as CSVSGGSMIYEQYF.

Worth noting for this clonotype: With a much larger clone just one base away, this may be a read error. V usage is TRBV11-2 and J usage is TRBJ2-2; weak D call: TRBD2 (5 bases). Per the germline V gene, CDR1 is SGHAT and CDR2 is FQNNGV. The CDR3 spans 14 residues. The CDR3 here is CASSLTSTSGEPFF. The CDR3 coding sequence is TGTGCCAGCAGCTTGACGAGTACCTCTGGGGAGCCGTTTTTT.

This clonotype occurred many times. The chain carries TRBV3-1 and TRBJ1-1; D ambiguous. Trimming stripped 5 bases from V and 10 bases from J, with 17 bases between. Germline CDR1 reads LGHDT; CDR2 reads YNNKEL (reference sequence). The CDR3 contains 13 residues. The CDR3, as DNA: TGTGCCAGCAGCACTTTACCGACGGAAAGAGCTTTCTTT. Translation: CASSTLPTERAFF.

Many counts were recorded for this clonotype. The chain uses TRBV5-1 and TRBJ1-2; TRBD1 agrees at 9 bases. J lost 6 bases, V lost 1 base, and 7 bases had no gene match. The CDR3 consists of 15 residues. CDR1 and CDR2 (germline): SGHRS, YFSETQ. The CDR3 loop reads CASSLTGGSFDGYTF. For the CDR3, the DNA is TGCGCCAGCAGCTTGACAGGGGGCAGTTTCGATGGCTACACCTTC.

This clonotype showed up many times. The chain is built from TRBV29-1 and TRBJ2-1, with D perhaps matching TRBD1 (6 bases). The CDR3 contains 15 residues. The V gene's germline CDR1 is SQVTM and CDR2 ANQGSEA. V gave up 2 bases and J gave up 0 bases, with 11 bases separating them. CDR3 nucleotides: TGCAGCGTTGAACCCTCCAGGGGCTCCTACAATGAGCAGTTCTTC. Translation gives CSVEPSRGSYNEQFF.

The V and J genes are TRBV5-6 and TRBJ2-1, with 10 bases that match TRBD2. Germline lookup yields CDR1 SGHDT and CDR2 YYEEEE. The CDR3 contains 15 residues. V trimming: 4 bases; J trimming: 7 bases; junction bases outside the gene matches: 8. As DNA, the CDR3 is TGTGCCAGCAGCCCGACTAGCGGGCGTAAAAATGAGCAGTTCTTC. Protein product: CASSPTSGRKNEQFF.

This clonotype was counted only a few times. This chain links TRBV15 with TRBJ2-3; a possible D gene is TRBD2 (5 bases). Per germline, CDR1 LNHNV and CDR2 YYDKDF (reference sequence). The ends were cut back, 0 bases at V and 3 bases at J, with 16 bases in the middle. The CDR3 loop spans 17 amino acids. Here the CDR3 DNA reads TGTGCCACCAGCAGAGATGGTGGCTACGGGAAGACAGATACGCAGTATTTT. Translation gives CATSRDGGYGKTDTQYF.

The sample holds a few counts of this clonotype. The rearrangement uses TRBV5-1 and TRBJ2-1; 8 bases line up with TRBD1. CDR3 length equals 14 residues. CDR1 is SGHRS, CDR2 YFSETQ, per germline. V trimming: 2 bases; J trimming: 5 bases; junction bases outside the gene matches: 3. The CDR3 loop reads CASSLSGQDNEQFF. The DNA for the CDR3 is TGCGCCAGCAGCTTATCGGGACAGGACAATGAGCAGTTCTTC.

In this sample, this clonotype turned up many times. The gene calls are TRBV2 and TRBJ2-7, with 8 bases identical to TRBD1. CDR1 is SNHLY, CDR2 FYNNEI, per germline. This CDR3 is 16 amino acids long. V shed 8 bases and J 3 bases; nucleotides not matched to a gene: 15. CDR3 protein: CASARRGREYYYEQYF. The CDR3 DNA reads TGTGCCAGCGCCCGCAGGGGGCGGGAATATTACTACGAGCAGTACTTC.

Details on this clonotype: This may be a read error: a much more frequent sequence differs by one nucleotide. The chain is built from TRBV14 and TRBJ2-7; TRBD2 matches 13 bases. The V and J ends lost 1 base and 7 bases, in that order; junction bases with no gene match: 13. In germline, CDR1 is SGHDN, CDR2 FVKESK. The CDR3 extends over 18 amino acids. CDR3 nucleotide sequence: TGTGCCAGCAGCCAAGGCCCCAAGACTAGCGGGAGGTCCAATGAGCAGTACTTC. Its protein product is CASSQGPKTSGRSNEQYF.

This clonotype occurred many times. The V and J genes are TRBV13 and TRBJ1-1; 7 bases fit TRBD1. Germline CDR1 is PRHDT and CDR2 is FYEKMQ (reference sequence). The CDR3 spans 15 residues. V gave up 5 bases and J gave up 2 bases; unmatched junction bases: 8. CDR3 DNA: TGTGCCAGCAGCACGACAGGGAAATACAACACTGAAGCTTTCTTT. Translation gives CASSTTGKYNTEAFF.

This clonotype was counted at least ten times. The rearrangement links TRBV7-8 to TRBJ2-1; 10 bases agree with TRBD2. The CDR3 sequence is 13 residues long. J lost 15 bases, V lost 7 bases, and 12 bases had no gene match. Germline values: CDR1 SGHVS, CDR2 FQNEAQ. CDR3 loop: CASTPSGLANRFF. CDR3 nucleotides: TGTGCCAGCACCCCATCGGGACTAGCGAATCGGTTCTTC.

As concerns this clonotype: A much bigger clone sits one base away, suggesting this may be a read error. This chain uses TRBV28 with TRBJ2-5, with TRBD2 as a possible D gene (5 bases). The CDR3 extends over 14 amino acids. Germline V CDR1 and CDR2: MDHEN, SYDVKM. The CDR3 DNA follows: TGTGCCAGCAGTTTAATCGGGGAGCGAGAGATCCAGTACTTC. This sequence encodes CASSLIGEREIQYF. Full variable domain (rest looked up from reference TRBV28 and TRBJ2-5): DVKVTQSSRYLVKRTGEKVFLECVQDMDHENMFWYRQDPGLGLRLIYFSYDVKMKEKGDIPEGYSVSREKKERFSLILESASTNQTSMYLCASSLIGEREIQYFGPGTRLLVL.

In its sample, this clonotype was seen many times. This chain joins TRBV24-1 and TRBJ1-2; TRBD1 matches at 9 bases. The germline V gene has CDR1 KGHDR and CDR2 SFDVKD. This CDR3 region has 15 residues. Trimming at V came to 5 bases and at J to 1 base, leaving 4 bases not matched to a gene. CDR3 protein: CATSGGTGNNYGYTF. As DNA, the CDR3 is TGTGCCACCAGTGGTGGGACAGGGAATAACTATGGCTACACCTTC.

This clonotype was picked up a small number of times. The rearrangement links TRBV29-1 to TRBJ2-3, with D maybe TRBD1 (6 bases). Germline V gene sequence: CDR1 SQVTM, CDR2 ANQGSEA. The CDR3 covers 11 residues. Deletions cut 7 bases from V and 8 bases from J, with 13 bases between. CDR3 nucleotide sequence: TGCAGCGGTGACCGAGGGGGTACGCAGTATTTT. It yields the protein CSGDRGGTQYF.

In this sample, this clonotype turned up many times. The chain combines TRBV30 with TRBJ2-5; 7 bases are shared with TRBD1. The CDR3 loop spans 15 amino acids. CDR1 is GTSNPN, CDR2 SVGIG, per germline (reference sequence). The V and J ends lost 3 bases and 6 bases, in that order; junction bases with no gene match: 13. CDR3 DNA sequence: TGTGCCTGGAGCCTAGGACAGGCCGCCGGGAAGACCCAGTACTTC. Translation gives CAWSLGQAAGKTQYF. Supplemented by reference TRBV30 and TRBJ2-5, the full variable domain reads SQTIHQWPATLVQPVGSPLSLECTVEGTSNPNLYWYRQAAGRGLQLLFYSVGIGQISSEVPQNLSASRPQDRQFILSSKKLLLSDSGFYLCAWSLGQAAGKTQYFGPGTRLLVL.

This clonotype showed up just a few times. The chain combines TRBV9 with TRBJ2-1, with 9 bases aligning to TRBD2. This CDR3 region has 15 residues. With 3 bases clipped from V and 7 bases from J, the junction kept 8 bases outside the gene matches. CDR1 SGDLS and CDR2 YYNGEE come from the germline V gene. The CDR3 protein is CASSAREGVLNEQFF. The DNA of the CDR3 is TGTGCCAGCAGCGCGCGGGAGGGGGTCTTAAATGAGCAGTTCTTC.

In its sample, this clonotype was seen many times. The V call is TRBV2, the J call TRBJ2-3; D is unclear. Trimming took 4 bases from V and 9 from J, leaving 8 bases between them. The CDR3 consists of 11 residues. Per germline, CDR1 SNHLY and CDR2 FYNNEI. Written as DNA, the CDR3 is TGTGCCAGCAGTGTCTCAAACACGCAGTATTTT. It codes for CASSVSNTQYF. Complete variable domain (other parts from reference TRBV2 and TRBJ2-3): EPEVTQTPSHQVTQMGQEVILRCVPISNHLYFYWYRQILGQKVEFLVSFYNNEISEKSEIFDDQFSVERPDGSNFTLKIRSTKLEDSAMYFCASSVSNTQYFGPGTRLTVL.

At least ten counts were recorded for this clonotype. The chain joins TRBV12-3 or TRBV12-4 to TRBJ1-5; tentative D call: TRBD1 (5 bases). This CDR3 is built from 17 residues. V was trimmed by 5 bases and J by 1 base, leaving 18 bases between them. CDR3 loop: CASSPRQSYLSNQPQHF. CDR3 DNA sequence: TGTGCCAGCAGTCCTCGACAGAGTTATTTGAGCAATCAGCCCCAGCATTTT.